Reported below is one T cell receptor (beta chain). The antigen is not known. One junction end does not reproduce the germline sequence, and a read error may be involved. The data were taken from a study of cytomegalovirus exposure and HLA in healthy donors. Background on the study: HLA-typed donors were the source of around 85 million unique TCRs held in an early data release.

Germline values: CDR1 SNHLY, CDR2 FYNNEI. The CDR3 runs 16 residues. Study results and caveats: Previous analysis showed most TCR beta V segments were productive about 87% or about 30% of the time. There were 150 to 200 TCR beta chains listed as cytomegalovirus-associated. In all likelihood, a cluster of highly shared sequence variants was a sequencing artifact.

Primers for the PCR totalled 60 Vbeta and 13 Jbeta. Clones were read by immunoSEQ multiplex PCR, and TCRdb kept only the in-frame ones, dropping some. The sample shows some 200,000 clones, about 83% of them seen only once. This chain connects TRBV2 to TRBJ1-1; D gene unclear. Source material: PBMCs. This sequence originates from a girl between 5 and 17 years old in good health and CMV-seronegative. CDR3 sequence: CACSIQIGGGTTEAFF. The CDR3, as DNA: TGTGCCTGCAGTATACAAATCGGAGGCGGCACCACTGAAGCTTTCTTT.